Described below is a single T cell receptor beta chain sequence and its context. The antigen is unknown. Some 32,000 T cell genomes, or about 200 ng DNA, went into the sorted-subset replicate PCRs. Data came from immunoSEQ multiplex PCR; TCRdb stores just in-frame clones and leaves some out. In the table there are roughly 2 million clones, over 85% of which are singletons. The CD4+ fraction was divided into a CD45RA+ naive subset and a CD45RA-negative memory subset. Germline CDR1 and CDR2: SNHLY and FYNNEI. V gave up 8 bases and J gave up 3 bases, with 19 bases separating them. The CDR3 runs to 15 residues. This specimen comes from a study of shared clonotypes between healthy human individuals. Overall study results and limits: Clonotype sharing among donors, it was expected, would be affected by sequencing depth. Sampling covered blood only; tissue repertoires likely differ.

The chain carries TRBV2 and TRBJ1-2; unclear D gene. The clonotype comes from a man aged 18 to 30 in good health. Input material: naive CD4+ T cells sorted from blood. The subset: CD45RA+ positively selected. The CDR3 region is CASLITRHLDYGYTF. As DNA, the CDR3 is TGTGCCAGCCTTATAACAAGGCATCTCGACTATGGCTACACCTTC.